The T cell receptor beta chain described here comes from a study of T cell responses to AZD1222 COVID-19 vaccine (TCRdb year 2021). About the study as a whole: TCR sequencing covered roughly 230 trial participants: 200 to 210 given two doses of AZD1222 and about 26 given two doses of MenACWY control vaccine. Trial participants were enrolled into age subgroups of 18-55, 56-69 and 70-plus years, which contained about 150, 27 and 61 TCR-sequenced participants, respectively.

This clone was detected a few times. The specificity of this receptor is unknown. Base qualities were left out, and no much larger clone turns up one base away. Overall study results and their limits: A significant rise in spike-specific TCR breadth and depth was observed after two AZD1222 doses relative to day 0 and relative to MenACWY recipients. The vaccine-associated CD4 TCRs covered the entire spike protein, and the dominant responses fell in regions 160-218 and 743-854. Because no samples from the day 14 peak response were available, repertoires could be characterized only after the peak T cell response. Reportedly, almost half of the unique spike-specific TCRs recognized epitopes lying outside the regions that are mutated in the B.1.351 and B.1.1.7 variants. Conclusions about previously exposed vaccinees were limited because only a handful of AZD1222 recipients were SARS-CoV-2 seropositive at baseline. In the small 56-69-year group, the increase in depth fell short of significance, most likely because of low power. Participants were mostly white British, with more females than males. The authors suggested clonal diversity may have been underestimated.

The CDR3 regions of human TCRbeta chains were analyzed by immunosequencing. Under the source paper's analysis protocol: TCRs in the repertoires were compared against a reference library of SARS-CoV-2-specific TCRs that had been generated with the MIRA antigen-specificity platform. Breadth meant the fraction of unique TCRs that were SARS-CoV-2-associated, whereas depth meant the fraction of total T cells that were SARS-CoV-2-associated. Using the MIRA data, every spike-specific TCR was mapped to the spike region that the TCR reacted to and assigned to either a CD4 or a CD8 class. Log10-transformed breadth and depth values were compared by one-way ANOVA with Sidak's multiple comparisons tests. TCRdb retrieved this table from immuneACCESS and kept in-frame rearrangements only. Not all clones are present; in checked studies, unresolved V genes account for under half, and no reason is known for the remainder. The DNA was the basis for D and trimming; V, J and clone size are from that table. This sample gives 150,000 to 200,000 clones in total; about 89% of them show up just once. The top ten hold roughly 1.3% of the sample.

Reading the germline V gene (reference sequence) gives CDR1 MNHEY and CDR2 SMNVEV. V is cut back by 5 bases and J by 5 bases, with 18 bases in the junction unmatched. Taken from cysteine to phenylalanine, the CDR3 has 18 residues. The sequence is cut down to CDR3 DNA, 54 bases in frame from base 1. The sample's time point label is to be understood as: about 28 days (+/-7) after the second vaccine dose. AZD1222 recipients with second doses at about 4 weeks or about 12 weeks were pooled, because spike-specific TCR depth and breadth did not differ between schedules. Vaccinee samples were obtained from the UK trials COV001 and COV002, which included a single-blind randomized controlled phase 2/3 trial of AZD1222 (ChAdOx1 nCoV-19) in healthy adults. Trial participant PBMC samples were collected at day 0 and day 28 after the second dose for TCRbeta chain sequencing.

The rearranged chain carries TRBV27 and TRBJ1-1; 9 bases in between match TRBD1. The starting material was peripheral blood, obtained 28 days after the second AZD1222 dose. The sequence derives from an adult who received the AZD1222 COVID-19 vaccine. The nucleotides are TGTGCCAGCAGTCTCCGTAAGGCTACAGGGGGCGTAGGGACTGAAGCTTTCTTT. Translated, this is CASSLRKATGGVGTEAFF.